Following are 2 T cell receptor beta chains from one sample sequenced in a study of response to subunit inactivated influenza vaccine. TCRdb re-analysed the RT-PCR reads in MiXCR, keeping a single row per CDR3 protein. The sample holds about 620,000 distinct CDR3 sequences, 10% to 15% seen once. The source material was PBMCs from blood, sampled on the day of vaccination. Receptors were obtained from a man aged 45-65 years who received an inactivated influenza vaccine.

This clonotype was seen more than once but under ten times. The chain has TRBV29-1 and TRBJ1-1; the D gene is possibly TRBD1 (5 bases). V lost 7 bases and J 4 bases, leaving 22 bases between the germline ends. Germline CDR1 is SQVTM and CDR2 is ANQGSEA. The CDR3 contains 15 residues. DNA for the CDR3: TGCAGCGGATACCGGCCAGGGCAGGGAGGCACTGAAGCTTTCTTT. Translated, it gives CSGYRPGQGGTEAFF.

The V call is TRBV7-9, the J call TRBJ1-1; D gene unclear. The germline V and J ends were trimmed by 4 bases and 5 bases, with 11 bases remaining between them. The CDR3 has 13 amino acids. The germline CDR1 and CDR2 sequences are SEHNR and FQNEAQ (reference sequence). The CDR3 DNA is TGTGCCAGCAGCTCCAGGATTGATACTGAAGCTTTCTTT. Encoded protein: CASSSRIDTEAFF.